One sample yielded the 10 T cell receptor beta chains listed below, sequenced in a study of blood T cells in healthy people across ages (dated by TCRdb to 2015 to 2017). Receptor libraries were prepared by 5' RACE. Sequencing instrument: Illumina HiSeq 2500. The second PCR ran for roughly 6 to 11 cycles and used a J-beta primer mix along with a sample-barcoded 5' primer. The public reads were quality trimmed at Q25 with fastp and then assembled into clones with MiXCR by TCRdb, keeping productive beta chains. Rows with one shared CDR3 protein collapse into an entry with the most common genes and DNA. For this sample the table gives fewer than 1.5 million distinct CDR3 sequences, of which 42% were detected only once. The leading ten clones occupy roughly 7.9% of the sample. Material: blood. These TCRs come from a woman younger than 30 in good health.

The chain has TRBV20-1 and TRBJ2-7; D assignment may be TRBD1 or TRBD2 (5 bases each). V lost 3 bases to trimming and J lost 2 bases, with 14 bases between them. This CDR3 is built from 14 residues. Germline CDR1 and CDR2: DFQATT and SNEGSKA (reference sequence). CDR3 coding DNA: TGCAGTGCTAGTTTCCCGACGGGGCCCTACGAGCAGTACTTC. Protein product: CSASFPTGPYEQYF.

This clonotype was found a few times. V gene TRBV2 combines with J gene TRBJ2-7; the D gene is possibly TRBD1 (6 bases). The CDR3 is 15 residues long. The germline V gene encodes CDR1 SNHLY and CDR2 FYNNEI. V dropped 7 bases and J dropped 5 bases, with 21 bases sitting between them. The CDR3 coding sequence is TGTGCCAGCAAGAACAGGGATGATTATTTTCACGAGCAGTACTTC. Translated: CASKNRDDYFHEQYF.

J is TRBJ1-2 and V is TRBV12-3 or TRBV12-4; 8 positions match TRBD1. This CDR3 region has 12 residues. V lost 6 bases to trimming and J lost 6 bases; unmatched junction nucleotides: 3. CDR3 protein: CASRTGVDGYTF. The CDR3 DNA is TGTGCCAGCAGGACAGGGGTAGATGGCTACACCTTC.

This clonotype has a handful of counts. CDR3 region: CASSRDGDEQFF. The CDR3 region has the DNA TGCGCCAGCAGCCGAGACGGTGATGAGCAGTTCTTC. The genes are TRBV4-1 and TRBJ2-1; D gene unclear. The CDR3 consists of 12 residues. Trimming removed 4 bases at V and 8 bases at J, with 9 bases between. From germline, CDR1 is MGHRA and CDR2 YSYEKL.

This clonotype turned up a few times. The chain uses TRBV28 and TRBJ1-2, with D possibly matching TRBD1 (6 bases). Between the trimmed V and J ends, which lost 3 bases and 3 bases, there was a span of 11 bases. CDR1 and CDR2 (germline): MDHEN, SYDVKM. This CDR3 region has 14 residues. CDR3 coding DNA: TGTGCCAGCAGTTTTCAGGGGCATGACTATGGCTACACCTTC. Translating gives CASSFQGHDYGYTF.

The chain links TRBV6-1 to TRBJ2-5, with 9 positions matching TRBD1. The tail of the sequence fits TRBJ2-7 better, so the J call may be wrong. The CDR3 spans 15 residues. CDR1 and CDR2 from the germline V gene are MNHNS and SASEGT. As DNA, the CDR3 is TGTGCCAGTAGCCGGGACAGGGCCAATTCCTACGAGCAGTACTTC. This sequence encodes CASSRDRANSYEQYF.

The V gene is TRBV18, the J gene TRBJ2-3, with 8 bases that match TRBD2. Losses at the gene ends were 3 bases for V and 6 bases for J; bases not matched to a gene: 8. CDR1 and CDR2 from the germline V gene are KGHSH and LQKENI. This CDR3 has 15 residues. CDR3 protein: CASSPLGAGVDTQYF. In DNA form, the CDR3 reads TGTGCCAGCTCACCTCTTGGAGCGGGAGTGGATACGCAGTATTTT.

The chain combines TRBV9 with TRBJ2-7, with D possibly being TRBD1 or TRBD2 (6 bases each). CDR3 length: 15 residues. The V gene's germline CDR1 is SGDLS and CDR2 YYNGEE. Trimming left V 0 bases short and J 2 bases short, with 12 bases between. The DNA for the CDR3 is TGTGCCAGCAGCGTAGGATCGGGGGCCCCCTACGAGCAGTACTTC. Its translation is CASSVGSGAPYEQYF.

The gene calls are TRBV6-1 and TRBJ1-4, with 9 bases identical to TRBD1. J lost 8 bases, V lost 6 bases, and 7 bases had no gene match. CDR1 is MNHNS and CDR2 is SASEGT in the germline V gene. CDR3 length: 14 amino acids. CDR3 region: CASSPGQGWEKLFF. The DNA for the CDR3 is TGTGCCAGCAGCCCGGGACAGGGTTGGGAAAAACTGTTTTTT.

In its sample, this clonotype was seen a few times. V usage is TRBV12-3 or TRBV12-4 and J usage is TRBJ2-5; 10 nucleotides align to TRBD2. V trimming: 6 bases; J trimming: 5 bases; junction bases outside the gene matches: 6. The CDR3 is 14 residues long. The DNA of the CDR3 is TGTGCCAGCAGCCGAGCGGGAGGGCCGGAGACCCAGTACTTC. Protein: CASSRAGGPETQYF.